This entry is about one T cell receptor (beta chain). Antigen specificity is unknown. The data derive from a study of neoadjuvant nivolumab and ipilimumab in lung cancer. Notes on the study in general: Resected-tumor TCR richness correlated positively with pretherapy blood richness. From pretherapy to surgery, tumor richness and clonality rose with dual therapy.

Repertoires were generated with immunoSEQ multiplex PCR, while TCRdb's copy carries only in-frame clones and drops some. In the table there are 25,000 to 35,000 clones, about nine tenths of which are singletons. Germline V gene sequence: CDR1 SEHNR, CDR2 FQNEAQ (reference sequence). The CDR3 sequence is 15 residues long. Germline trimming cut 1 base from V and 3 bases from J; bases unmatched to any gene: 4. The V call is TRBV7-9, the J call TRBJ1-1; 8 bases line up with TRBD1. The source was peripheral blood, collected after neoadjuvant nivolumab, alone or with ipilimumab, at or shortly before surgery. The TCR sequence derives from an adult with non-small cell lung cancer. The CDR3 protein is CASSLDQGAYTEAFF. CDR3 in DNA: TGTGCCAGCAGCTTAGACCAGGGGGCGTACACTGAAGCTTTCTTT.